These 3 T cell receptor beta chains originate from one sample sequenced in a study of blood T cell repertoires in COVID-19. The data were produced by immunoSEQ multiplex PCR, yet TCRdb's version contains in-frame clones alone and is incomplete. The repertoire holds fewer than 200,000 clones, with more than 75% as singletons. Sequencing used peripheral blood. These TCRs come from a woman between 50 and 59 years old with COVID-19, enrolled during active disease.

This chain uses TRBV6-2 or TRBV6-3 with TRBJ2-1; the match to TRBD1 covers 8 bases. CDR1 is MNHEY, CDR2 SVGEGT, per germline. The ends lost 0 bases at V and 8 bases at J; junction bases unmatched: 6. CDR3 length: 15 residues. CDR3 protein: CASSYSSRGQDEQFF. The CDR3 region has the DNA TGTGCCAGCAGTTACTCGTCGCGGGGACAGGATGAGCAGTTCTTC.

The CDR3 DNA follows: TGTGCCAGCAGCTTCGAGGTAATCGGAAGCTATGGCTACACCTTC. It yields the protein CASSFEVIGSYGYTF. The chain employs TRBV7-9 and TRBJ1-2, with no clear D. Trimming pared 3 bases from V and 4 bases from J, leaving 15 bases between. Per the germline V gene, CDR1 is SEHNR and CDR2 is FQNEAQ (reference sequence). The CDR3 has 15 amino acids.

In DNA form, the CDR3 reads TGTGCCAGCAGCACAGCGCCTAGCGTGCAAGAGACCCAGTACTTC. This sequence encodes CASSTAPSVQETQYF. The chain recombines TRBV7-2 with TRBJ2-5; a possible D gene is TRBD2 (6 bases). CDR1 and CDR2 from the germline V gene are SGHTA and FQGNSA. Trimming pared 5 bases from V and 2 bases from J, leaving 15 bases between. The length of the CDR3 is 15 residues.